Each of the 20 T cell receptor beta chains below was sequenced from the same sample in a study of T-cell reconstitution after alpha-beta-depleted transplantation in children. Unique molecular identifiers were used to barcode this TCRbeta library. TCRdb ran MiXCR on the PCR reads and lists one entry per CDR3 protein. The sample holds around 380,000 distinct CDR3 sequences, 11% seen once. Sequencing used PBMCs from the stem cell graft donor, obtained from the stem cell graft. The receptors were gathered from a human donor who donated a stem cell graft to a child with acute myeloid leukemia.

The chain couples TRBV6-1 to TRBJ2-7, with 10 bases that match TRBD2. Germline CDR1 MNHNS, CDR2 SASEGT. There are 15 residues in the CDR3. J gave up 6 bases and V 0 bases, and 5 bases lay outside the gene matches. The chain's CDR3 is CASSEASGRAFEQYF. The CDR3 region has the DNA TGTGCCAGCAGTGAAGCCAGCGGGAGGGCCTTCGAGCAGTACTTC.

This clonotype was recorded at least ten times. The rearrangement joins TRBV29-1 to TRBJ2-7, with D uncertain. This CDR3 region has 12 residues. CDR1 is SQVTM, CDR2 ANQGSEA, per germline. Trimming removed 0 bases from V and 2 bases from J, with 5 bases in between. The CDR3 sequence is CSVEDFPYEQYF. As DNA, the CDR3 is TGCAGCGTTGAAGATTTCCCCTACGAGCAGTACTTC.

The J gene is TRBJ2-4, the V gene TRBV25-1, with D perhaps matching TRBD2 (7 bases). Per the germline V gene, CDR1 is MGHDK and CDR2 is SYGVNS. There are 16 residues in the CDR3. Trimming removed 1 base from V and 3 bases from J, with 13 bases in between. The CDR3 sequence is CASSEFGGLYKNIQYF. As DNA, the CDR3 is TGTGCCAGCAGTGAATTCGGGGGGCTGTACAAAAACATTCAGTACTTC.

This clonotype has more than one count but fewer than ten. V and J are TRBV6-1 and TRBJ2-7; the D is unclear. The CDR3 covers 13 residues. CDR1 MNHNS and CDR2 SASEGT come from the germline V gene. V was shortened by 6 bases and J by 3 bases, with 12 bases between the two germline ends. The CDR3, as DNA: TGTGCCAGCAGCGTGACACAGATCTACGAGCAGTACTTC. Residues: CASSVTQIYEQYF.

The chain uses TRBV20-1 and TRBJ2-7; D is perhaps TRBD2 (6 bases). CDR3 size: 18 residues. V was cut by 5 bases and J by 3 bases, with 29 bases left in between. CDR1 and CDR2 (germline): DFQATT, SNEGSKA (reference sequence). The CDR3 sequence is CSAGLGGGTTETYYEQYF. Here the CDR3 DNA reads TGCAGTGCTGGGCTCGGGGGAGGAACCACGGAAACTTACTACGAGCAGTACTTC.

The table lists this clonotype with a few counts. The chain employs TRBV20-1 and TRBJ1-1; D ambiguous. CDR3 size: 13 residues. CDR1 DFQATT and CDR2 SNEGSKA come from the germline V gene (reference sequence). Trimming took off 6 bases at V and 0 bases at J, with 11 bases between the two ends. As DNA, the CDR3 is TGCAGTGCCACTGCCCAAATGAACACTGAAGCTTTCTTT. Amino acids: CSATAQMNTEAFF.

The chain combines TRBV20-1 with TRBJ2-1; weak D call: TRBD1 (6 bases). This CDR3 has 17 amino acids. In germline, CDR1 is DFQATT, CDR2 SNEGSKA (reference sequence). This chain's CDR3 is CCARGASEGVSYNEQFF. The CDR3, as DNA: TGCTGCGCTAGAGGGGCGTCTGAGGGGGTATCCTACAATGAGCAGTTCTTC.

This clonotype was picked up a small number of times. The CDR3 here is CASNHRVSPAFF. DNA for the CDR3: TGTGCCAGCAATCACAGGGTATCACCGGCTTTCTTT. The rearrangement uses TRBV6-1 and TRBJ1-1; D is possibly TRBD1 (6 bases). Germline lookup yields CDR1 MNHNS and CDR2 SASEGT. This CDR3 has 12 amino acids. The germline V and J ends were trimmed by 7 bases and 11 bases, with 17 bases remaining between them.

As to this clonotype: Relative to the germline gene, one junction end is altered; a read error may explain this. J is TRBJ2-7 and V is TRBV20-1, with D possibly being TRBD1 (6 bases). CDR1 and CDR2 (germline): DFQATT, SNEGSKA (reference sequence). The CDR3 is 13 amino acids. The CDR3 spells CSASRDTSYEQYF. CDR3 bases: TGTAGTGCTAGTCGGGACACTTCCTACGAGCAGTACTTC.

This chain joins TRBV5-5 and TRBJ2-3, with D hard to call. Trimming removed 4 bases from V and 5 bases from J, with 8 bases in between. Germline-derived CDR1 and CDR2 are SGHKS and YYEKEE (reference sequence). The CDR3 totals 12 residues. CDR3 bases: TGTGCCAGCAGCGGAGCGTTAGATACGCAGTATTTT. It specifies CASSGALDTQYF.

This clonotype has more than one count but fewer than ten. The chain links TRBV7-6 to TRBJ2-7; 7 bases match TRBD2. J gave up 2 bases and V 4 bases, and 11 bases lay outside the gene matches. In germline, CDR1 is SGHVS, CDR2 FNYEAQ. The CDR3 spans 16 residues. CDR3 sequence (DNA): TGTGCCAGCAGCTCACTCCAGCGGGACTCCCCCTACGAGCAGTACTTC. Amino acid sequence: CASSSLQRDSPYEQYF.

This clonotype appeared a few times. The chain has TRBV25-1 and TRBJ2-7; 7 bases match TRBD1. V shed 6 bases and J 2 bases; nucleotides not matched to a gene: 10. This CDR3 has 15 residues. Germline lookup yields CDR1 MGHDK and CDR2 SYGVNS. Here the CDR3 reads CASSSDRLLTYEQYF. CDR3 sequence (DNA): TGTGCCAGCAGCTCGGACAGGCTCCTGACCTACGAGCAGTACTTC.

This clonotype was counted only a few times. The CDR3 region is CASRAGGIYNEQFF. CDR3 nucleotide sequence: TGTGCCAGCAGGGCAGGGGGGATTTACAATGAGCAGTTCTTC. The chain uses TRBV12-3 or TRBV12-4 and TRBJ2-1; tentative D call: TRBD1 (7 bases). V gave up 6 bases and J gave up 4 bases, with 13 bases separating them. The CDR3 extends over 14 amino acids.

This clonotype occurred many times. This chain uses TRBV28 with TRBJ1-1; 7 bases match TRBD1. Germline V CDR1 and CDR2: MDHEN, SYDVKM. With 7 bases clipped from V and 4 bases from J, the junction kept 6 bases outside the gene matches. This CDR3 has 13 residues. CDR3 sequence: CASTTGLATEAFF. CDR3 bases: TGTGCCAGCACGACAGGGCTCGCCACTGAAGCTTTCTTT.

This clonotype was counted only a few times. The V and J genes are TRBV7-8 and TRBJ1-2, with D uncertain. Germline lookup yields CDR1 SGHVS and CDR2 FQNEAQ. Trimming stripped 2 bases from V and 1 base from J, with 14 bases between. The CDR3 extends over 16 amino acids. DNA of the CDR3: TGTGCCAGCAGCTTAAGATCAGCGGGCGGTAACTATGGCTACACCTTC. This gives the protein CASSLRSAGGNYGYTF.

This clonotype showed up just a few times. The gene calls are TRBV5-1 and TRBJ2-1; 8 bases align to TRBD1. The V gene's germline CDR1 is SGHRS and CDR2 YFSETQ. Trimming took 4 bases from V and 5 from J; bases not matched to a gene: 5. This CDR3 has 14 amino acids. DNA of the CDR3: TGCGCCAGCAGCACAGGGGGGTCTGACAATGAGCAGTTCTTC. Translating gives CASSTGGSDNEQFF.

This clonotype appeared a few times. The chain uses TRBV18 and TRBJ2-1, with 9 bases fitting TRBD1. In germline, CDR1 is KGHSH, CDR2 LQKENI. V lost 1 base, J lost 1 base, and 2 bases stayed unmatched. The CDR3 is 16 amino acids. The CDR3, as DNA: TGTGCCAGCTCACCACTCGGGACAGGGTCCTACAATGAGCAGTTCTTC. It yields the protein CASSPLGTGSYNEQFF. The whole variable domain, remainder taken from reference TRBV18 and TRBJ2-1, is NAGVMQNPRHLVRRRGQEARLRCSPMKGHSHVYWYRQLPEEGLKFMVYLQKENIIDESGMPKERFSAEFPKEGPSILRIQQVVRGDSAAYFCASSPLGTGSYNEQFFGPGTRLTVL.

The sample holds many counts of this clonotype. The chain combines TRBV29-1 with TRBJ1-2, with D unclear. The CDR3 runs 13 residues. The V gene's germline CDR1 is SQVTM and CDR2 ANQGSEA. V lost 5 bases to trimming and J lost 2 bases, with 12 bases between them. CDR3 amino acids: CSVFNSSNYGYTF. The CDR3 coding sequence is TGCAGCGTTTTTAACAGTTCCAACTATGGCTACACCTTC.

A few counts support this clonotype. This sequence joins TRBV3-1 and TRBJ2-7; D gene unclear. V was clipped by 4 bases and J by 2 bases, with 12 bases between them. The germline gives CDR1 LGHDT, CDR2 YNNKEL (reference sequence). The CDR3 spans 14 residues. The chain's CDR3 is CASSPTLKPYEQYV. In nucleotides, the CDR3 is TGTGCCAGCAGCCCTACCTTGAAGCCCTACGAGCAGTACGTC.

This clonotype was counted at least ten times. The rearrangement uses TRBV7-2 and TRBJ2-1; 8 nucleotides align to TRBD1. Trimming took 6 bases from V and 9 from J; bases not matched to a gene: 7. The V gene's germline CDR1 is SGHTA and CDR2 FQGNSA. The CDR3 totals 13 residues. The CDR3 DNA follows: TGTGCCAGCAGTTTGGACAGGGCTGGTGAGCAGTTCTTC. It translates to CASSLDRAGEQFF.